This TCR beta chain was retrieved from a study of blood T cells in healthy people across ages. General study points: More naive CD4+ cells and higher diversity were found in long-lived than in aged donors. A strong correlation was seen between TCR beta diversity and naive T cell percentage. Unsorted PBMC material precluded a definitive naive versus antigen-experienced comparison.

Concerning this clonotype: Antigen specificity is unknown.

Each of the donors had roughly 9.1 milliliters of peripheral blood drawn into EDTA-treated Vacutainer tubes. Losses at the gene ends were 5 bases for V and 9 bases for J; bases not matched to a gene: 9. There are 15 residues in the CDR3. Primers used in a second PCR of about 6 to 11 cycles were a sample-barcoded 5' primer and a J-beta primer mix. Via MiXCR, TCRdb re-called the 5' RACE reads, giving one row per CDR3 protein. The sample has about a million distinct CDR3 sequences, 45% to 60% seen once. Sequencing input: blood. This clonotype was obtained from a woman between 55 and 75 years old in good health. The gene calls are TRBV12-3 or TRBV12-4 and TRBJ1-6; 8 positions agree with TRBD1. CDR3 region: CASSPGQVGTSPLHF. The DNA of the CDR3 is TGTGCCAGCAGTCCGGGACAGGTGGGAACTTCACCCCTCCACTTT.